Listed here are 27 T cell receptor beta chains from one sample, sequenced in a study of spatial heterogeneity in lung cancer. The time point denotes: sample taken at primary tumor resection. TCRs were sequenced from unsorted whole RNA of tumor, nontumor lung or PBMC. In TCRdb, the 5' RACE reads were re-called with MiXCR into one record per CDR3 protein. This table holds tens of thousands of distinct CDR3 sequences, less than 5.5% found once. The starting material was PBMCs, obtained at surgery. Receptor source: a female donor with early-stage non-small cell lung cancer.

This clonotype was counted at least ten times. The V gene is TRBV7-9, the J gene TRBJ2-3, with no clear D. The CDR3 runs 12 residues. Germline V gives CDR1 SEHNR, CDR2 FQNEAQ (reference sequence). The V end was cut by 3 bases, the J end by 3 bases, with 4 bases between. CDR3 amino acids: CASSFQTDTQYF. The CDR3 DNA sequence: TGTGCCAGCAGCTTCCAGACAGATACGCAGTATTTT.

The DNA of the CDR3 is TGTGCCAGCAGTCGGGACCTCGGACCCGGGGAGCTGTTTTTT. Translating gives CASSRDLGPGELFF. The chain recombines TRBV12-3 or TRBV12-4 with TRBJ2-2; either TRBD1 or TRBD2 may fit D (5 bases each). CDR3 length: 14 amino acids. V lost 5 bases and J lost 6, with 13 bases in between.

This rearrangement joins TRBV28 to TRBJ2-5, with 14 bases lining up with TRBD2. This CDR3 is built from 15 residues. With 3 bases clipped from V and 4 bases from J, the junction kept 1 base outside the gene matches. In germline, CDR1 is MDHEN, CDR2 SYDVKM. The CDR3 reads CASSFGLAGGETQYF. The CDR3 nucleotides read TGTGCCAGCAGTTTTGGACTAGCGGGAGGAGAGACCCAGTACTTC.

This clonotype was recorded at least ten times. This rearrangement joins TRBV5-4 to TRBJ2-1, with 13 bases aligning to TRBD2. CDR1 SGHNT and CDR2 YYREEE come from the germline V gene (reference sequence). V shed 3 bases, J shed 9 bases, and the junction held 6 bases outside the gene matches. This CDR3 is built from 15 residues. The CDR3 nucleotides read TGTGCCAGCAGCTGGACCGGGACTAGCGGGGCTGAGCAGTTCTTC. Translated, it gives CASSWTGTSGAEQFF.

Many counts were recorded for this clonotype. This chain joins TRBV20-1 and TRBJ1-5; 8 bases agree with TRBD1. Germline CDR1 DFQATT, CDR2 SNEGSKA (reference sequence). Trimming took 7 bases from V and 7 from J; bases not matched to a gene: 6. The CDR3 is 12 amino acids. The CDR3 bases are TGCAGTGTAGGACAGGGAAGGCAGCCCCAGCATTTT. Its translation is CSVGQGRQPQHF.

This clonotype was seen repeatedly, ten times or more. The CDR3 is CASSLELLAGAYNEQFF. For the CDR3, the DNA is TGTGCCAGCAGCTTAGAGCTGCTAGCGGGGGCCTACAATGAGCAGTTCTTC. V is TRBV7-9 and J is TRBJ2-1; 10 bases map to TRBD2. The CDR3 length is 17 residues. Germline CDR1 is SEHNR and CDR2 is FQNEAQ (reference sequence). The ends lost 1 base at V and 2 bases at J; junction bases unmatched: 5.

This clonotype was counted between two and nine times. V is TRBV14 and J is TRBJ2-3, with 11 positions matching TRBD1. This CDR3 region has 15 residues. Germline V gene sequence: CDR1 SGHDN, CDR2 FVKESK. V trimming: 5 bases; J trimming: 4 bases; junction bases outside the gene matches: 5. Here the CDR3 DNA reads TGTGCCAGCAGCTGGACAGGGGGCGGCTCAGATACGCAGTATTTT. Protein product: CASSWTGGGSDTQYF. Together with reference TRBV14 and TRBJ2-3, the CDR3 gives the full variable domain: EAGVTQFPSHSVIEKGQTVTLRCDPISGHDNLYWYRRVMGKEIKFLLHFVKESKQDESGMPNNRFLAERTGGTYSTLKVQPAELEDSGVYFCASSWTGGGSDTQYFGPGTRLTVL.

There are many counts of this clonotype. The V gene is TRBV5-1, the J gene TRBJ1-2; D uncertain. CDR3 size: 17 residues. CDR1 is SGHRS, CDR2 YFSETQ, per germline. The V gene lost 0 bases and the J gene lost 0 bases, with 15 bases spanning the gap. The CDR3 DNA reads as TGCGCCAGCAGCTTGGGACCGACGGAGTTAGCTAACTATGGCTACACCTTC. Its protein product is CASSLGPTELANYGYTF.

V is TRBV5-1 and J is TRBJ2-1, with D tentatively TRBD1 (5 bases). Trimming removed 0 bases at V and 3 bases at J, with 10 bases between. CDR1 and CDR2 from the germline V gene are SGHRS and YFSETQ. CDR3 length equals 15 residues. CDR3 DNA: TGCGCCAGCAGCTTGGCGTCAGGGAACTACAATGAGCAGTTCTTC. This codes for CASSLASGNYNEQFF.

This clonotype was counted at least ten times. The rearrangement joins TRBV15 to TRBJ1-6, with D hard to call. CDR3 length equals 15 residues. Germline values: CDR1 LNHNV, CDR2 YYDKDF (reference sequence). The V end lost 1 base, the J end lost 14 bases, and 18 bases lay between the germline ends. CDR3 in amino acids: CATSRGGPQGRTLHF. CDR3 DNA: TGTGCCACCAGCAGAGGGGGTCCCCAAGGAAGGACCCTCCACTTT.

The rearrangement joins TRBV20-1 to TRBJ2-5; 9 bases align to TRBD1. CDR1 and CDR2 (germline): DFQATT, SNEGSKA (reference sequence). CDR3 length equals 16 residues. J lost 4 bases, V lost 6 bases, and 15 bases had no gene match. Here the CDR3 reads CSAPLPNRGRGETQYF. CDR3 sequence (DNA): TGCAGTGCCCCGCTCCCTAACAGGGGGCGAGGAGAGACCCAGTACTTC.

This clonotype was detected ten times or more. The chain links TRBV7-9 to TRBJ2-7; 9 bases are a match to TRBD1. CDR1 is SEHNR and CDR2 is FQNEAQ in the germline V gene (reference sequence). With V trimmed by 7 bases and J by 0 bases, 7 bases remained unmatched. CDR3 length: 15 residues. The CDR3 protein is CASTAGTGSSYEQYF. CDR3 nucleotide sequence: TGTGCCAGCACCGCGGGGACAGGGTCCTCCTACGAGCAGTACTTC.

About this clonotype itself: A read error may account for a junction end that differs from germline. The genes are TRBV9 and TRBJ2-1, with D unresolved. Germline V gives CDR1 SGDLS, CDR2 YYNGEE. The CDR3 loop spans 15 amino acids. The CDR3 protein is CASSVIASSFNEQFF. CDR3 coding DNA: TGTGCCAGCAGCGTAATAGCTTCCTCCTTCAATGAGCAGTTCTTC.

This clonotype was seen repeatedly, ten times or more. The chain carries TRBV4-1 and TRBJ1-1; D is possibly TRBD1 (6 bases). V lost 4 bases to trimming and J lost 1 base, with 10 bases between them. This CDR3 contains 14 residues. Germline assignment: CDR1 MGHRA and CDR2 YSYEKL. Here the CDR3 reads CASSRQAPNTEAFF. In DNA, the CDR3 is TGCGCCAGCAGCCGACAGGCGCCGAACACTGAAGCTTTCTTT.

This clonotype was detected many times. The chain links TRBV5-1 to TRBJ2-1; tentatively, D is TRBD1 (5 bases). This CDR3 spans 13 amino acids. V lost 0 bases, J lost 9 bases, and 10 bases lay in between. Germline loops: CDR1 SGHRS, CDR2 YFSETQ. The CDR3 DNA reads as TGCGCCAGCAGCTTGGTCCCGCAGGGTGAGCAGTTCTTC. Translated: CASSLVPQGEQFF.

Ten or more counts support this clonotype. The rearrangement links TRBV2 to TRBJ1-1; 12 bases match TRBD1. Germline V gives CDR1 SNHLY, CDR2 FYNNEI. V trimming: 0 bases; J trimming: 7 bases; junction bases outside the gene matches: 6. There are 16 residues in the CDR3. The CDR3 loop reads CASSEALGQGAVEAFF. In DNA form, the CDR3 reads TGTGCCAGCAGTGAAGCGCTGGGACAGGGGGCTGTTGAAGCTTTCTTT. Together with reference TRBV2 and TRBJ1-1, the CDR3 gives the full variable domain: EPEVTQTPSHQVTQMGQEVILRCVPISNHLYFYWYRQILGQKVEFLVSFYNNEISEKSEIFDDQFSVERPDGSNFTLKIRSTKLEDSAMYFCASSEALGQGAVEAFFGQGTRLTVV.

The V and J genes are TRBV6-5 and TRBJ2-3; 13 nucleotides agree with TRBD2. V lost 6 bases to trimming and J lost 5 bases; unmatched junction nucleotides: 11. Germline loops: CDR1 MNHEY, CDR2 SVGAGI. The CDR3 contains 17 residues. The CDR3 DNA is TGTGCCAGCAGGGGAATGGGACTAGCGGGGAGTATAGATACGCAGTATTTT. Encoded protein: CASRGMGLAGSIDTQYF.

About this clonotype: A read error may explain this, as a much larger clone is one base away. The chain joins TRBV5-4 to TRBJ2-1; D may correspond to TRBD1 or TRBD2 (5 bases each). The CDR3 loop spans 14 amino acids. Looked up from germline, CDR1 is SGHNT and CDR2 is YYREEE (reference sequence). V shed 1 base and J shed 10 bases, with 15 bases lying between them. The CDR3, as DNA: TGTGCCAGCAGCTTGATCGGGGTGGGGGTAGAGCAGTTCTTC. The encoded protein is CASSLIGVGVEQFF.

This clonotype was picked up many times. The V and J genes are TRBV6-1 and TRBJ1-2, with D tentatively TRBD1 (6 bases). Germline CDR1 reads MNHNS; CDR2 reads SASEGT. The V end lost 6 bases, the J end lost 3 bases, and 11 bases lay between the germline ends. CDR3 size: 13 residues. CDR3: CASSPQGDYGYTF. CDR3 bases: TGTGCCAGCAGCCCACAGGGAGACTATGGCTACACCTTC.

This clonotype occurred many times. DNA for the CDR3: TGTGCCAGCAGTTTATCGTGGGGGGACCACTACAATGAGCAGTTCTTC. This codes for CASSLSWGDHYNEQFF. The chain has TRBV27 and TRBJ2-1, with a weak D call TRBD2 (6 bases). The CDR3 is 16 amino acids. Per the germline V gene, CDR1 is MNHEY and CDR2 is SMNVEV (reference sequence). Trimming took 0 bases from V and 3 from J, leaving 12 bases between them.

As concerns this clonotype: The junction departs from the called germline gene at one end, perhaps through a read error. V is TRBV7-9 and J is TRBJ1-4; tentative D call: TRBD1 (5 bases). Germline V gene data show CDR1 as SEHNR and CDR2 as FQNEAQ (reference sequence). This CDR3 contains 12 residues. The CDR3 sequence: CVSSYRLGKLFF. Written as DNA, the CDR3 is TGTGTCAGCAGTTACAGGTTGGGAAAACTGTTTTTT.

This clonotype has at least ten counts. This chain uses TRBV29-1 with TRBJ2-1; perhaps D is TRBD1 or TRBD2 (6 bases each). Trimming removed 7 bases from V and 2 bases from J, with 21 bases in between. There are 16 residues in the CDR3. Germline values: CDR1 SQVTM, CDR2 ANQGSEA. In DNA, the CDR3 is TGCAGCGCCAGCAGGGGTAGCGGATCTACCTACAATGAGCAGTTCTTC. It encodes CSASRGSGSTYNEQFF.

There are many counts of this clonotype. V usage is TRBV20-1 and J usage is TRBJ2-1; 16 nucleotides agree with TRBD2. The CDR3 has 18 amino acids. V gave up 1 base and J gave up 9 bases; unmatched junction bases: 12. Germline lookup yields CDR1 DFQATT and CDR2 SNEGSKA (reference sequence). The CDR3 loop reads CSARGGTSGRGASGEQFF. In DNA form, the CDR3 reads TGCAGTGCTAGAGGTGGGACTAGCGGGAGGGGTGCCTCCGGTGAGCAGTTCTTC.

V is TRBV24-1 and J is TRBJ2-2, with 8 bases matching TRBD1. CDR3 length equals 16 residues. Per the germline V gene, CDR1 is KGHDR and CDR2 is SFDVKD. The J segment lost 3 bases and the V segment lost 4 bases, leaving 6 bases of the junction unmatched. CDR3 amino acids: CATSDILQGDTGELFF. As DNA, the CDR3 is TGTGCCACCAGTGACATCCTACAGGGGGACACCGGGGAGCTGTTTTTT.

This clonotype was detected ten times or more. V and J are TRBV30 and TRBJ1-4; D not resolved. Germline V CDR1 and CDR2: GTSNPN, SVGIG (reference sequence). V was pared by 2 bases and J by 0 bases, with 7 bases between. The CDR3 runs 14 residues. The CDR3 reads CAWSYDATNEKLFF. The CDR3 DNA is TGTGCCTGGAGTTACGATGCAACTAATGAAAAACTGTTTTTT.

This clonotype occurred many times. The gene calls are TRBV11-3 and TRBJ2-3; the match to TRBD1 covers 11 bases. V lost 5 bases to trimming and J lost 5 bases; unmatched junction nucleotides: 6. CDR1 is SGHNT and CDR2 is YENEEA in the germline V gene. The CDR3 covers 15 residues. CDR3 sequence reads: CASSERTGGLDTQYF. Here the CDR3 DNA reads TGTGCCAGCAGCGAAAGGACAGGGGGCTTAGATACGCAGTATTTT.

This clonotype was found a few times. The chain joins TRBV11-2 to TRBJ1-1; possible D gene TRBD1, 5 bases. V shed 5 bases and J shed 0 bases, with 19 bases lying between them. There are 17 residues in the CDR3. From germline, CDR1 is SGHAT and CDR2 FQNNGV. CDR3 nucleotide sequence: TGTGCCAGCAGCCACCCACGGCGGGGACGGATGAACACTGAAGCTTTCTTT. Its protein product is CASSHPRRGRMNTEAFF.